The TCR beta chain described here comes from a study of T cells in Graves' hyperthyroidism and ophthalmopathy (dated by TCRdb to about 2019). Concerning the study at large: Peripheral blood samples were taken at initial diagnosis, before any treatment was given. TCR V-J signatures able to tell the groups apart were searched for in a discovery cohort of 95 or so patients, of whom over 40 had Graves' ophthalmopathy and around 57 had stable Graves' hyperthyroidism. Prospective prediction of ophthalmopathy was tested in an independent validation cohort consisting of fewer than 20 hyperthyroidism patients and some 17 patients who later progressed to ophthalmopathy. For training and testing, the approximately 97 patients in the discovery cohort were randomly divided in a 7:3 ratio. In several Graves' hyperthyroidism patients, the study also compared T-cell repertoires from thyroid tissue with T-cell repertoires from blood. After sampling, hyperthyroidism patients received methimazole starting at 30 mg daily, and ophthalmopathy patients received high-dose intravenous methylprednisolone. The paper describes TCR Vbeta CDR3 sequencing of 135 peripheral blood samples, made up of fewer than 50 ophthalmopathy patients, 70 to 75 hyperthyroidism patients and 17 progressor patients. What the study reported, not specific to this receptor: Most expanded thyroid clonotypes (frequency above 0.001) were also detected in blood, suggesting blood repertoires may reflect thyroid immune responses. A model built on a 13 V-J signature distinguished ophthalmopathy from stable hyperthyroidism, reaching 87.88% sensitivity and around 81% specificity in cross-validation and 80%/75% in testing. In validation, the model predicted progression to ophthalmopathy a median of 6.5 months before onset, with over 60% sensitivity and roughly 79% specificity. No statistical method was used to fix the sample size in advance, and group allocation was not hidden from the investigators.

This clonotype turned up a few times. Its cognate antigen has yet to be identified. It has no much larger one-base neighbor in the sample; base qualities were not kept. Hyperthyroidism patients were newly diagnosed, with disease duration under 2 months, and aged 18 to 65 years. Patients with uncontrolled infections, other autoimmune diseases, pregnancy or lactation were excluded. Clinical symptoms, serum thyroxine and TRAb, thyroid ultrasound, and orbital computed tomography formed the basis for the diagnoses. Blood from progressor patients was collected at the time of first diagnosis with hyperthyroidism, before any ophthalmopathy symptoms had appeared. Ficoll-Paque density gradient centrifugation was used to isolate PBMCs from around 9.1 ml of fresh peripheral blood. Progressor patients were first diagnosed with Graves' hyperthyroidism and then developed ophthalmopathy during follow-up. Total RNA was extracted using Trizol reagent, and RNA quality was assessed on an Agilent 2100 Bioanalyzer.

TCR beta CDR3 regions were amplified from RNA transcripts. The first round of RT-PCR for the TCR CDR3 was performed with the HTBI primer set and the Qiagen OneStep RT-PCR kit. The libraries were constructed in a second round of multiplex PCR and then size-selected and purified. Libraries were sequenced paired-end with 100 bp reads on an Illumina HiSeq2000. The paper's data handling went like this. SOAPnuke was used to process the raw data, removing reads that contained adapters or uncalled bases, had a mean Phred below 15, or lacked an exact match to the constant primer or identifier. COPE v1.2.5 was used to merge high-quality paired reads, and clonotypes were defined as unique nucleotide sequences. MiTCR v1.1 was used to align clonotypes to the IMGT TRBV, TRBD and TRBJ reference segments. Analysis was restricted to V-J combinations with a frequency above 0.0001, which covered about 99% of repertoires. A TCS score was defined as the ratio between F50 (clonal expansion) and ExV (chaos), using BLOSUM62-based TCRdist between CDR3 peptides within each V-J. Welch's t-statistics and random forest reduced roughly 500 V-J features to some 14, which were used in a naive Bayes classifier (R e1071). TCRdb applied fastp at Q25 and MiXCR to the public reads, then kept only in-frame beta chains. Identical CDR3 proteins give one entry, which carries the most common genes and DNA. The V and J calls follow TCRdb's processing rather than the paper's. The sample records approximately 260,000 distinct CDR3 sequences, about 16% of which are singletons. The top ten constitute more than 30% of the sample.

Based on the germline V gene (reference sequence), the CDR1 and CDR2 sequences are LNHDA and SQIVND. The CDR3 runs 15 residues from the cysteine to the phenylalanine. Just the 45-base CDR3 DNA is kept, in frame starting at base 1. V is pruned by 10 bases and J by 4 bases, leaving 13 bases of the junction without a gene match. Material: blood. The rearranged segments are TRBV19 and TRBJ2-7, and TRBD2 aligns with 10 junction nucleotides. The sequence derives from a woman in her fifties or sixties with Graves' hyperthyroidism that later progressed to Graves' ophthalmopathy. The DNA is TGTGCCACCAGACAGGCGGGACTAGCGACGTACGAGCAGTACTTC. It encodes CATRQAGLATYEQYF.